Below, 30 T cell receptor beta chains from the same sample are listed, as sequenced in a study of blood T cell repertoires in COVID-19. Profiling relied on immunoSEQ multiplex PCR, and the TCRdb table lists in-frame clones only, not all of them. The sample comprises tens of thousands of clones, about 76% of which are singletons, and over 25% rests with the top ten. Sequenced input: peripheral blood. All receptors come from an elderly woman with active or convalescent COVID-19.

This clone has more than one count but fewer than ten. The rearrangement links TRBV19 to TRBJ2-7; the D is unclear. Germline-derived CDR1 and CDR2 are LNHDA and SQIVND (reference sequence). The CDR3 has 12 residues. Trimming stripped 3 bases from V and 5 bases from J, with 8 bases between. The CDR3 here is CASSMRIDEQYF. CDR3 DNA: TGTGCCAGTAGTATGAGGATAGACGAGCAGTACTTC.

The chain combines TRBV9 with TRBJ2-2, with 7 bases lining up with TRBD1. V shed 0 bases, J shed 8 bases, and the junction held 10 bases outside the gene matches. The CDR3 is made up of 16 amino acids. The V gene's germline CDR1 is SGDLS and CDR2 YYNGEE. CDR3 sequence: CASSVALGQVEGELFF. CDR3 in DNA: TGTGCCAGCAGCGTAGCGCTTGGACAGGTCGAAGGGGAGCTGTTTTTT.

The table lists this clone with a few counts. This sequence joins TRBV5-5 and TRBJ2-5; D is perhaps TRBD2 (5 bases). Germline loops: CDR1 SGHKS, CDR2 YYEKEE (reference sequence). V lost 4 bases and J 2 bases, leaving 9 bases between the germline ends. The CDR3 runs 13 residues. The CDR3 spells CASSRAAQETQYF. CDR3 sequence (DNA): TGTGCCAGCAGCCGAGCGGCACAAGAGACCCAGTACTTC.

This rearrangement joins TRBV28 to TRBJ2-7, with a tentative D call TRBD1 (5 bases). The CDR3 covers 13 residues. The germline V gene encodes CDR1 MDHEN and CDR2 SYDVKM. Trimming took 5 bases from V and 4 from J, leaving 12 bases between them. The CDR3 reads CASSIGQLYEQYF. CDR3 DNA sequence: TGTGCCAGCAGTATCGGACAACTATACGAGCAGTACTTC.

The gene calls are TRBV6-8 and TRBJ2-7; TRBD1 matches at 12 bases. J lost 6 bases, V lost 0 bases, and 9 bases had no gene match. CDR1 is MNHGY, CDR2 SAAAGT, per germline. This CDR3 region has 17 residues. The CDR3 DNA is TGTGCCAGCAGTTACTCCACCCCGGGACAGGGGGCCAGCGAGCAGTACTTC. It specifies CASSYSTPGQGASEQYF.

V gene TRBV28 combines with J gene TRBJ1-6; D not resolved. Trimming removed 6 bases at V and 6 bases at J, with 9 bases between. CDR3 length equals 13 residues. The V gene's germline CDR1 is MDHEN and CDR2 SYDVKM. Here the CDR3 reads CASRGGFNSPLHF. The CDR3 coding sequence is TGTGCCAGCAGGGGAGGTTTTAATTCACCCCTCCACTTT.

The genes are TRBV19 and TRBJ1-1; the match to TRBD1 covers 7 bases. From germline, CDR1 is LNHDA and CDR2 SQIVND (reference sequence). Germline trimming cut 4 bases from V and 4 bases from J; bases unmatched to any gene: 6. The CDR3 runs to 14 residues. The CDR3 here is CASSKGARGTEAFF. As DNA, the CDR3 is TGTGCCAGTAGTAAGGGGGCGCGAGGCACTGAAGCTTTCTTT.

This chain links TRBV27 with TRBJ1-4, with 7 nucleotides matching TRBD1. In germline, CDR1 is MNHEY, CDR2 SMNVEV (reference sequence). V gave up 6 bases and J gave up 8 bases; unmatched junction bases: 6. The CDR3 contains 13 residues. CDR3 in DNA: TGTGCCAGCAGACAACAGGGGAACGAAAAACTGTTTTTT. It codes for CASRQQGNEKLFF.

The V call is TRBV7-2, the J call TRBJ2-5; D might be TRBD1 (6 bases). The CDR3 has 15 residues. Germline V gene data show CDR1 as SGHTA and CDR2 as FQGNSA. V was shortened by 4 bases and J by 5 bases, with 17 bases between the two germline ends. The CDR3 region has the DNA TGTGCCAGCAGCTCGCCACCAGGGGCCGCGGAGACCCAGTACTTC. It translates to CASSSPPGAAETQYF.

V usage is TRBV9 and J usage is TRBJ2-1; no clear D. This CDR3 region has 14 residues. V dropped 0 bases and J dropped 9 bases, with 13 bases sitting between them. Germline assignment: CDR1 SGDLS and CDR2 YYNGEE. The CDR3 DNA follows: TGTGCCAGCAGCGTAGGGGCCCAAATGGGTGAGCAGTTCTTC. This encodes CASSVGAQMGEQFF. The variable domain in full, completed from reference TRBV9 and TRBJ2-1, reads DSGVTQTPKHLITATGQRVTLRCSPRSGDLSVYWYQQSLDQGLQFLIQYYNGEERAKGNILERFSAQQFPDLHSELNLSSLELGDSALYFCASSVGAQMGEQFFGPGTRLTVL.

This sequence joins TRBV6-2 or TRBV6-3 and TRBJ1-6; perhaps TRBD1 as D (6 bases). V shed 1 base and J shed 7 bases, with 11 bases lying between them. This CDR3 spans 15 amino acids. Germline V gene sequence: CDR1 MNHEY, CDR2 SVGEGT. CDR3 sequence reads: CASSYLDSPNSPLHF. CDR3 DNA sequence: TGTGCCAGCAGTTACTTGGACAGCCCCAATTCACCCCTCCACTTT.

J is TRBJ1-1 and V is TRBV6-5; D is undetermined. The CDR3 extends over 14 amino acids. V was shortened by 5 bases and J by 4 bases, with 14 bases between the two germline ends. The germline V gene encodes CDR1 MNHEY and CDR2 SVGAGI. CDR3 protein: CASSHGEVSTEAFF. As DNA, the CDR3 is TGTGCCAGCAGTCATGGGGAGGTAAGCACTGAAGCTTTCTTT.

The chain carries TRBV5-1 and TRBJ2-3; TRBD1 aligns across 10 bases. This CDR3 comprises 18 residues. V was clipped by 5 bases and J by 0 bases; unmatched bases: 12. Germline V gene sequence: CDR1 SGHRS, CDR2 YFSETQ. CDR3 DNA sequence: TGCGCCAGCAGTGAGGTCATGACAGGGGGCCGGAGCACAGATACGCAGTATTTT. Amino acids: CASSEVMTGGRSTDTQYF.

This clone was seen only a few times. CDR3 in DNA: TGTGCCAGCAGCTTAAATGGAGTTAATTCACCCCTCCACTTT. It codes for CASSLNGVNSPLHF. This chain uses TRBV7-2 with TRBJ1-6; no definite D call. Trimming pared 2 bases from V and 6 bases from J, leaving 8 bases between. This CDR3 spans 14 amino acids. Germline V gene data show CDR1 as SGHTA and CDR2 as FQGNSA.

CDR3 in amino acids: CASSFWGDNTGELFF. CDR3 in DNA: TGTGCCAGCAGCTTTTGGGGGGATAACACCGGGGAGCTGTTTTTT. The chain recombines TRBV11-3 with TRBJ2-2; tentatively, D is TRBD2 (6 bases). The CDR3 sequence is 15 residues long. V was clipped by 3 bases and J by 2 bases, with 10 bases between them. Per germline, CDR1 SGHNT and CDR2 YENEEA.

The CDR3 sequence: CASSESRTGAGETQYF. The CDR3 DNA reads TGTGCCAGCAGTGAGTCTAGGACAGGGGCTGGGGAGACCCAGTACTTC. This chain connects TRBV6-1 to TRBJ2-5; TRBD1 agrees at 9 bases. This CDR3 comprises 16 residues. Germline V gene sequence: CDR1 MNHNS, CDR2 SASEGT. The junction had 10 bases not matched to a gene; V was cut back by 3 bases and J by 5 bases.

This clone was recorded only once. The J gene is TRBJ1-6, the V gene TRBV2; 8 nucleotides align to TRBD1. The germline gives CDR1 SNHLY, CDR2 FYNNEI. J lost 9 bases, V lost 6 bases, and 1 base had no gene match. The CDR3 totals 12 residues. The CDR3 nucleotides read TGTGCCAGCAGGACAGGGGCTTCACCCCTCCACTTT. It specifies CASRTGASPLHF.

The chain joins TRBV24-1 to TRBJ2-3; 8 bases are a match to TRBD1. V trimming: 3 bases; J trimming: 5 bases; junction bases outside the gene matches: 3. This CDR3 contains 14 residues. Looked up from germline, CDR1 is KGHDR and CDR2 is SFDVKD. In DNA, the CDR3 is TGTGCCACCAGTGATCCTGACAGGGGAGATACGCAGTATTTT. Protein: CATSDPDRGDTQYF.

CDR3 DNA sequence: TGTGCCAGCGGTCAGGGGGAAGAAAACACCATATATTTT. As protein: CASGQGEENTIYF. V usage is TRBV6-5 and J usage is TRBJ1-3, with TRBD1 identical over 7 bases. The V segment lost 8 bases and the J segment 6 bases; nucleotides outside the gene matches: 7. The CDR3 has 13 amino acids. CDR1 MNHEY and CDR2 SVGAGI come from the germline V gene.

This clone has just one count. The rearrangement uses TRBV6-6 and TRBJ1-2; D perhaps matches TRBD1 (6 bases). The germline V gene encodes CDR1 MNHNY and CDR2 SVGAGI (reference sequence). Trimming pared 5 bases from V and 0 bases from J, leaving 22 bases between. CDR3 length: 18 residues. CDR3 loop: CASSPLSGQSLANYGYTF. DNA of the CDR3: TGTGCCAGCAGTCCGCTATCCGGACAGTCCCTAGCTAACTATGGCTACACCTTC.

Regarding this clone: Other DNA sequences in the same sample also yield this CDR3. The rearrangement uses TRBV4-3 and TRBJ2-7; 12 bases are a match to TRBD1. V was clipped by 0 bases and J by 4 bases; unmatched bases: 4. The CDR3 loop spans 16 amino acids. Germline assignment: CDR1 LGHNA and CDR2 YSLEER. The CDR3 DNA sequence: TGCGCCAGCAGCCAAGATTCGGGACAGGGGGCGTACGAGCAGTACTTC. It codes for CASSQDSGQGAYEQYF.

The V call is TRBV7-9, the J call TRBJ2-2; 9 nucleotides align to TRBD2. This CDR3 contains 17 residues. CDR1 is SEHNR, CDR2 FQNEAQ, per germline (reference sequence). V dropped 1 base and J dropped 6; count of bases not matched to a gene: 9. CDR3 sequence: CASSLVTWTSASGELFF. For the CDR3, the DNA is TGTGCCAGCAGCTTAGTGACTTGGACTAGCGCATCCGGGGAGCTGTTTTTT.

This clone was observed a few times. The chain recombines TRBV5-1 with TRBJ2-7; the D gene is possibly TRBD1 (6 bases). Germline loops: CDR1 SGHRS, CDR2 YFSETQ. The CDR3 covers 15 residues. The V and J ends lost 0 bases and 2 bases respectively, with 12 bases between them. CDR3 nucleotide sequence: TGCGCCAGCAGCTTGGTGCCGACAGGAACCTACGAGCAGTACTTC. The encoded protein is CASSLVPTGTYEQYF.

The V call is TRBV6-5, the J call TRBJ2-2; 8 bases match TRBD1. CDR3 size: 15 residues. V dropped 8 bases and J dropped 7; count of bases not matched to a gene: 12. Germline V gene lookup returns CDR1 MNHEY and CDR2 SVGAGI. The CDR3 DNA sequence: TGTGCCAGCGCGACCAGGACAGGGTGGGGCGGGGAGCTGTTTTTT. Its translation is CASATRTGWGGELFF.

V and J are TRBV3-1 (or the pseudogene TRBV3-2) and TRBJ2-1, with 7 positions matching TRBD1. Germline V CDR1 and CDR2: LGHDT, YNNKEL (reference sequence). The CDR3 consists of 15 residues. Trimming removed 1 base from V and 6 bases from J; junction bases left unmatched: 6. Here the CDR3 DNA reads TGTGCCAGCAGCCAAGGACAGGGTAATCGCAATGAGCAGTTCTTC. It encodes CASSQGQGNRNEQFF.

This chain connects TRBV19 to TRBJ2-3, with 9 positions matching TRBD2. The CDR3 contains 16 residues. Germline V gene lookup returns CDR1 LNHDA and CDR2 SQIVND (reference sequence). V shed 5 bases, J shed 4 bases, and the junction held 10 bases outside the gene matches. The CDR3 is CASSPYPSGASDTQYF. In nucleotides, the CDR3 is TGTGCCAGTAGTCCCTACCCTAGCGGGGCCTCAGATACGCAGTATTTT.

This clone occurred a few times. The chain links TRBV28 to TRBJ2-7; D not resolved. The germline V gene has CDR1 MDHEN and CDR2 SYDVKM. With 1 base removed from V and 3 bases from J, the gap between germline ends came to 10 bases. The CDR3 loop spans 14 amino acids. CDR3 in amino acids: CASSLLYRNYEQYF. In DNA form, the CDR3 reads TGTGCCAGCAGTTTATTGTACAGAAACTACGAGCAGTACTTC.

As to this clone: Sequence at one end of the junction differs from germline and may be a read error. The chain has TRBV3-1 (or the pseudogene TRBV3-2) and TRBJ1-1; D not certain. Germline CDR1 and CDR2: LGHDT and YNNKEL (reference sequence). There are 11 residues in the CDR3. This CDR3 is CASSQDLNPRF. The CDR3 region has the DNA TGTGCCAGCAGCCAAGATCTTAATCCGCGCTTT.

The CDR3 bases are TGTGCCAGCAGTTACCCCGGGACAGTTAGCAATCAGCCCCAGCATTTT. This codes for CASSYPGTVSNQPQHF. J is TRBJ1-5 and V is TRBV6-2 or TRBV6-3, with 7 nucleotides matching TRBD1. The V gene's germline CDR1 is MNHEY and CDR2 SVGEGT. The CDR3 contains 16 residues. J gave up 0 bases and V 2 bases, and 4 bases lay outside the gene matches.

This clone has a handful of counts. The chain uses TRBV3-1 (or the pseudogene TRBV3-2) and TRBJ2-1; perhaps TRBD1 as D (5 bases). Germline CDR1 reads LGHDT; CDR2 reads YNNKEL (reference sequence). V was cut by 0 bases and J by 10 bases, with 10 bases left in between. The CDR3 is 13 amino acids. The CDR3 reads CASSQDERTEQFF. The CDR3 nucleotides are TGTGCCAGCAGCCAAGATGAGAGGACAGAGCAGTTCTTC.